This TCR beta chain was observed in a study of cytomegalovirus exposure and HLA in healthy donors. Study-level information: HLA-typed donors contributed around 82 million unique TCRs, which were held in an early data release. Findings and caveats of the study: Most CMV-associated TCR beta chains appeared HLA-restricted in a later analysis. Per a later analysis, HLA-associated TCR beta chains showed more clonal expansion than other, equally common TCR beta chains.

The CDR3 is made up of 14 amino acids. Germline loops: CDR1 SGHVS, CDR2 FQNEAQ. Trimming at V came to 3 bases and at J to 1 base, leaving 2 bases not matched to a gene. Donors sampled were nominally healthy, though unrecorded immune exposures were likely. The PCR used 60 Vbeta and 13 Jbeta primers. Clones were read by immunoSEQ multiplex PCR, and TCRdb kept only the in-frame ones, dropping some. The repertoire consists of 95,000 to 150,000 clones, with approximately 80% occurring once and the leading ten covering roughly 3.1%. Details on this clone: Its specificity is unknown.

The genes are TRBV7-8 and TRBJ1-1; TRBD1 aligns across 7 bases. The TCR was taken from a young man in good health and CMV-seronegative. The sample taken for sequencing was PBMCs. CDR3 region: CASSLWTGNTEAFF. DNA for the CDR3: TGTGCCAGCAGCTTGTGGACAGGGAACACTGAAGCTTTCTTT.